One sample yielded the 24 T cell receptor beta chains listed below, sequenced in a study of shared clonotypes between healthy human individuals. This table comes from immunoSEQ multiplex PCR, and its TCRdb copy is limited to in-frame clones, with some not included. This table has 950,000 to 1,100,000 clones, around 76% appearing once. The sequenced material came from memory CD4+ T cells sorted from blood. Subset meaning: CD45RA-negative fraction. Receptors were obtained from a man aged 18 to 30 in good health.

As concerns this clone: The identical CDR3 is also encoded by other nucleotide sequences in the sample. The chain joins TRBV30 to TRBJ1-1, with a weak D call TRBD1 (6 bases). The germline gives CDR1 GTSNPN, CDR2 SVGIG (reference sequence). Trimming took off 2 bases at V and 5 bases at J, with 9 bases between the two ends. There are 12 residues in the CDR3. The CDR3: CAWSPTGTEAFF. CDR3 in DNA: TGTGCCTGGAGTCCCACAGGGACTGAAGCTTTCTTT.

The rearrangement uses TRBV7-9 and TRBJ2-7; D may be TRBD1 or TRBD2 (5 bases each). Germline loops: CDR1 SEHNR, CDR2 FQNEAQ (reference sequence). V gave up 5 bases and J gave up 2 bases, with 19 bases separating them. The length of the CDR3 is 16 residues. The CDR3: CASSRGPGTSTYEQYF. For the CDR3, the DNA is TGTGCCAGCAGCCGAGGACCCGGGACCTCCACCTACGAGCAGTACTTC.

The J gene is TRBJ1-1, the V gene TRBV19, with D unclear. Germline CDR1 LNHDA, CDR2 SQIVND (reference sequence). Trimming shortened V by 4 bases and J by 3 bases, and 9 bases separated the two germline ends. The CDR3 extends over 13 amino acids. The CDR3 loop reads CASSKRRDTEAFF. As DNA, the CDR3 is TGTGCCAGTAGTAAAAGGCGAGACACTGAAGCTTTCTTT.

The rearrangement uses TRBV6-1 and TRBJ1-5; D is unresolved. Germline values: CDR1 MNHNS, CDR2 SASEGT. The CDR3 is made up of 15 amino acids. Trimming removed 4 bases from V and 2 bases from J, with 12 bases in between. CDR3 sequence (DNA): TGTGCCAGCAGTGCAGGAGACACCCGCAATCAGCCCCAGCATTTT. As protein: CASSAGDTRNQPQHF.

This sequence joins TRBV10-3 and TRBJ2-3; no clear D. Per germline, CDR1 ENHRY and CDR2 SYGVKD. The CDR3 is made up of 12 amino acids. V lost 11 bases to trimming and J lost 2 bases, with 11 bases between them. The CDR3 here is CALRADTDTQYF. CDR3 nucleotides: TGTGCCCTACGAGCCGACACAGATACGCAGTATTTT.

This clone was counted only a few times. The V call is TRBV5-6, the J call TRBJ1-5; unclear D gene. Trimming cost V 0 bases and J 7 bases, with 11 bases left between them. Germline V lookup: CDR1 SGHDT, CDR2 YYEEEE. The CDR3 is 14 amino acids. The CDR3 region has the DNA TGTGCCAGCAGCTTGGGGTCAGCCCGCCAGCCCCAGCATTTT. Residues: CASSLGSARQPQHF.

The chain links TRBV2 to TRBJ2-3; D not resolved. The CDR3 loop spans 14 amino acids. Germline CDR1 and CDR2: SNHLY and FYNNEI. V lost 6 bases, J lost 3 bases, and 13 bases lay in between. The CDR3 sequence: CASSPLGFTDTQYF. The CDR3 nucleotides are TGTGCCAGCAGCCCTCTGGGGTTTACAGATACGCAGTATTTT.

The rearrangement links TRBV7-2 to TRBJ2-5; 8 bases align to TRBD1. The J segment lost 5 bases and the V segment lost 5 bases, leaving 13 bases of the junction unmatched. The CDR3 spans 16 residues. Germline V gene sequence: CDR1 SGHTA, CDR2 FQGNSA. The CDR3 coding sequence is TGTGCCAGCAGCCTAATGGTGACAGGGGCGTTGGAGACCCAGTACTTC. It translates to CASSLMVTGALETQYF. The full variable domain, in which reference TRBV7-2 and TRBJ2-5 provide the parts outside the CDR3, is GAGVSQSPSNKVTEKGKDVELRCDPISGHTALYWYRQSLGQGLEFLIYFQGNSAPDKSGLPSDRFSAERTGGSVSTLTIQRTQQEDSAVYLCASSLMVTGALETQYFGPGTRLLVL.

V usage is TRBV10-3 and J usage is TRBJ1-6; D call uncertain. CDR1 and CDR2 from the germline V gene are ENHRY and SYGVKD. V gave up 2 bases and J gave up 14 bases, with 10 bases separating them. CDR3 length: 12 residues. The chain's CDR3 is CAISEGLHTLHF. CDR3 sequence (DNA): TGTGCCATCAGTGAGGGGCTACATACCCTCCACTTT.

J is TRBJ2-7 and V is TRBV18, with D perhaps being TRBD1 or TRBD2 (5 bases each). V was trimmed by 5 bases and J by 0 bases, leaving 8 bases between them. Germline CDR1 reads KGHSH; CDR2 reads LQKENI. The CDR3 is 13 amino acids. The CDR3 reads CASSAGTSYEQYF. In DNA, the CDR3 is TGTGCCAGCTCAGCCGGGACCTCCTACGAGCAGTACTTC.

This clone was found a few times. V and J are TRBV30 and TRBJ1-1; D remains unclear. V lost 4 bases, J lost 9 bases, and 18 bases lay in between. CDR3 size: 13 residues. Looked up from germline, CDR1 is GTSNPN and CDR2 is SVGIG (reference sequence). CDR3 sequence reads: CAWMWSGQSQAFF. CDR3 bases: TGTGCCTGGATGTGGAGTGGGCAGTCGCAAGCTTTCTTT.

The CDR3 DNA is TGTGCCAGCAGCGTAGGGGACAGGGAGAGTTATGGCTACACCTTC. This gives the protein CASSVGDRESYGYTF. V gene TRBV9 combines with J gene TRBJ1-2; 9 bases map to TRBD1. The CDR3 totals 15 residues. Losses at the gene ends were 0 bases for V and 5 bases for J; bases not matched to a gene: 5. Germline V lookup: CDR1 SGDLS, CDR2 YYNGEE.

This chain joins TRBV6-5 and TRBJ2-7; D may match TRBD1 or TRBD2 (6 bases each). This CDR3 contains 13 residues. V lost 0 bases and J lost 13, with 16 bases in between. Looked up from germline, CDR1 is MNHEY and CDR2 is SVGAGI. In DNA, the CDR3 is TGTGCCAGCAGTTACTCACAGGGACAAGGGACTTACTTC. Translating gives CASSYSQGQGTYF.

The rearrangement joins TRBV6-4 to TRBJ2-3; 11 bases align to TRBD2. The CDR3 has 18 amino acids. J gave up 5 bases and V 6 bases, and 16 bases lay outside the gene matches. Germline V lookup: CDR1 MRHNA, CDR2 SNTAGT. CDR3 amino acids: CASSQDGVAGGPGDTQYF. In nucleotides, the CDR3 is TGTGCCAGCAGCCAGGACGGCGTAGCGGGGGGGCCTGGAGATACGCAGTATTTT.

This clone was picked up a small number of times. Given a far larger clone just one base away, this is likely a sequencing read error. The V and J genes are TRBV5-4 and TRBJ2-2, with D hard to call. This CDR3 has 12 amino acids. Germline CDR1 and CDR2: SGHNT and YYREEE (reference sequence). Trimming took off 4 bases at V and 3 bases at J, with 4 bases between the two ends. CDR3 nucleotides: TGTGCCAGCAGCATCGACACCGGGGAGCTGTTTTTT. It specifies CASSIDTGELFF.

This rearrangement joins TRBV7-2 to TRBJ2-3; TRBD2 agrees at 8 bases. V trimming: 5 bases; J trimming: 4 bases; junction bases outside the gene matches: 8. The CDR3 contains 15 residues. Germline-derived CDR1 and CDR2 are SGHTA and FQGNSA. The CDR3 DNA is TGTGCCAGCAGCCCAAGCGGGAGTTCGGCAGATACGCAGTATTTT. Protein product: CASSPSGSSADTQYF.

The chain is built from TRBV6-5 and TRBJ2-7, with TRBD1 as a possible D gene (6 bases). From germline, CDR1 is MNHEY and CDR2 SVGAGI. Trimming pared 10 bases from V and 7 bases from J, leaving 20 bases between. CDR3 length: 13 amino acids. The DNA of the CDR3 is TGTGCCACCAGACCCTCCGGGACAACAGAGCAGTACTTC. It is translated as CATRPSGTTEQYF.

The gene calls are TRBV7-8 and TRBJ2-3, with TRBD2 matching over 7 bases. Germline V gene data show CDR1 as SGHVS and CDR2 as FQNEAQ. V was clipped by 1 base and J by 2 bases; unmatched bases: 6. The CDR3 loop spans 16 amino acids. The CDR3 is CASSLGGGPNTDTQYF. DNA of the CDR3: TGTGCCAGCAGCTTAGGGGGAGGGCCTAACACAGATACGCAGTATTTT. The variable domain in full, completed from reference TRBV7-8 and TRBJ2-3, reads GAGVSQSPRYKVAKRGQDVALRCDPISGHVSLFWYQQALGQGPEFLTYFQNEAQLDKSGLPSDRFFAERPEGSVSTLKIQRTQQEDSAVYLCASSLGGGPNTDTQYFGPGTRLTVL.

The chain joins TRBV10-3 to TRBJ2-1, with 9 bases matching TRBD2. The CDR3 covers 14 residues. The J segment lost 8 bases and the V segment lost 11 bases, leaving 13 bases of the junction unmatched. Per germline, CDR1 ENHRY and CDR2 SYGVKD. This CDR3 is CAASTLAGNYEQFF. DNA for the CDR3: TGTGCCGCCTCGACGCTAGCGGGGAACTATGAGCAGTTCTTC.

Of note for this clone: Other DNA sequences in this sample translate to the same CDR3. This sequence joins TRBV7-2 and TRBJ1-4; D gene ambiguous. V was pared by 1 base and J by 8 bases, with 14 bases between. The germline V gene has CDR1 SGHTA and CDR2 FQGNSA. CDR3 length equals 15 residues. The CDR3 bases are TGTGCCAGCAGCTTAGGAAAGGGCTTGGGGGAAAAACTGTTTTTT. Protein product: CASSLGKGLGEKLFF.

V usage is TRBV11-1 and J usage is TRBJ2-5, with D perhaps TRBD2 (5 bases). V lost 4 bases and J lost 2, with 8 bases in between. CDR1 is SGHAT and CDR2 is FQDESV in the germline V gene (reference sequence). The CDR3 has 13 amino acids. The CDR3 DNA is TGTGCCAGCAGCTCGGGGTTTCAAGAGACCCAGTACTTC. Translation: CASSSGFQETQYF.

This chain links TRBV6-1 with TRBJ2-1; 10 nucleotides align to TRBD2. The germline V gene encodes CDR1 MNHNS and CDR2 SASEGT. This CDR3 is 15 amino acids long. Trimming removed 4 bases from V and 9 bases from J; junction bases left unmatched: 9. CDR3 in DNA: TGTGCCAGCAGTGTAAGCGGGGGGGCAGTTAGTGAGCAGTTCTTC. As protein: CASSVSGGAVSEQFF.

This rearrangement joins TRBV9 to TRBJ1-4, with D possibly matching TRBD1 (5 bases). Trimming stripped 0 bases from V and 0 bases from J, with 12 bases between. The CDR3 covers 17 residues. Germline CDR1 SGDLS, CDR2 YYNGEE. The CDR3 nucleotides are TGTGCCAGCAGCGTAGCGGACACACGGACAACTAATGAAAAACTGTTTTTT. As protein: CASSVADTRTTNEKLFF.

The chain couples TRBV5-1 to TRBJ2-3; maybe TRBD2 (6 bases). Germline V lookup: CDR1 SGHRS, CDR2 YFSETQ. Trimming took 2 bases from V and 1 from J, leaving 11 bases between them. The length of the CDR3 is 15 residues. CDR3 residues: CASSFPSGGTDTQYF. CDR3 sequence (DNA): TGCGCCAGCAGCTTCCCATCGGGGGGCACAGATACGCAGTATTTT.